This TCR beta chain was identified during a study of blood T cell repertoires in COVID-19. Study context: Sites across the United States, Italy and Spain contributed samples from acute and convalescent COVID-19.

In the authors' methods: Amplification of reference gene primers was used by the study to estimate nucleated cell counts. Assay: immunoSEQ multiplex PCR; the TCRdb copy retains only in-frame clones and omits some. Clonal size and the V and J genes are those of that table, whereas D and trimming came from the DNA. The sample lists about 300,000 clones; 84% were seen once. With 5 bases removed from V and 7 bases from J, the gap between germline ends came to 20 bases. Germline V lookup: CDR1 SGHVS, CDR2 FQNEAQ. The CDR3 consists of 15 residues. The V and J genes are TRBV7-8 and TRBJ2-5; D not certain. The sequence was obtained from a human donor with COVID-19, enrolled during active disease. The donor label of this sample is uncertain. Material for sequencing was peripheral blood. CDR3 in amino acids: CASSPLTAMGATQYF. The CDR3 DNA reads TGTGCCAGCAGCCCGCTGACTGCGATGGGTGCGACCCAGTACTTC.